This TCR beta chain was observed in a study of cytomegalovirus exposure and HLA in healthy donors. Findings and caveats of the study: Productive status was seen about 90% or about 30% of the time for most TCR beta V segments in an earlier analysis. In a later analysis, V- and J-gene trimming of beta chains associated with a DCLRE1C missense variant, replicated independently. Within the data, a cluster of highly shared sequence variants was likely a sequencing artifact.

The PCR had 60 Vbeta and 13 Jbeta primers. Generated by immunoSEQ multiplex PCR, the TCRdb table keeps only in-frame clones and is missing some. The sample records 160,000 or so clones, approximately 80% being singletons. The CDR3 loop spans 15 amino acids. Germline lookup yields CDR1 LGHNA and CDR2 YSLEER. J gave up 8 bases and V 1 base, and 7 bases lay outside the gene matches. As for this clone: Its antigen remains unidentified.

This chain connects TRBV4-3 to TRBJ2-1, with 8 bases aligning to TRBD2. Sequenced sample: PBMCs. The source is a man aged 50-60 years in good health and CMV-seropositive. Here the CDR3 reads CASSQGREGLYEQFF. The CDR3 region has the DNA TGCGCCAGCAGCCAAGGACGGGAGGGCCTATATGAGCAGTTCTTC.